The 32 T cell receptor beta chains below all came from one sample that was sequenced in a study of blood T cells in healthy people across ages. A J-beta primer mix and a sample-barcoded 5' primer were used in a second PCR of about 7 to 12 cycles. TCRdb redid the calling of the 5' RACE reads with MiXCR, one entry per CDR3 protein. The sample yields approximately 600,000 distinct CDR3 sequences, roughly 53% seen once. Sequencing was performed on blood. Source of these receptors: a man in his 60s in good health.

The chain recombines TRBV20-1 with TRBJ2-4; TRBD2 agrees at 7 bases. After removal of 6 bases from V and 0 bases from J, the junction contained 11 bases not matched to a gene. Germline CDR1 and CDR2: DFQATT and SNEGSKA (reference sequence). The CDR3 spans 16 residues. The CDR3 sequence: CSAKRQAGVAKNIQYF. The CDR3 DNA reads TGCAGTGCCAAGAGGCAGGCGGGGGTAGCCAAAAACATTCAGTACTTC.

This chain uses TRBV20-1 with TRBJ2-1; D call uncertain. Trimming pared 0 bases from V and 4 bases from J, leaving 7 bases between. Germline lookup yields CDR1 DFQATT and CDR2 SNEGSKA (reference sequence). CDR3 length: 13 amino acids. The CDR3 nucleotides read TGCAGTGCTAGAGAGGACGCGTACAATGAGCAGTTCTTC. Amino acid sequence: CSAREDAYNEQFF.

This chain joins TRBV12-3 or TRBV12-4 and TRBJ1-6; TRBD1 is a possible D gene (6 bases). This CDR3 is 14 amino acids long. V was clipped by 6 bases and J by 4 bases, with 10 bases between them. CDR3 in amino acids: CASRRDIYNSPLHF. The CDR3, as DNA: TGTGCCAGCAGGCGGGACATTTATAATTCACCCCTCCACTTT.

The chain uses TRBV6-5 and TRBJ2-7; weak D call: TRBD2 (5 bases). V lost 6 bases and J lost 0, with 12 bases in between. CDR1 is MNHEY, CDR2 SVGAGI, per germline. The CDR3 runs to 14 residues. The chain's CDR3 is CASRRTSSSYEQYF. CDR3 bases: TGTGCCAGCAGACGGACTTCTAGCTCCTACGAGCAGTACTTC.

This clonotype appeared once. For the CDR3, the DNA is TGTGCCAGCAGCAACGGACAGCTCTCCTACGAGCAGTACTTC. Translating it yields CASSNGQLSYEQYF. This rearrangement joins TRBV7-9 to TRBJ2-7; possibly TRBD1 for D (6 bases). Deletions cut 5 bases from V and 0 bases from J, with 11 bases between. Germline loops: CDR1 SEHNR, CDR2 FQNEAQ (reference sequence). The CDR3 covers 14 residues.

The chain uses TRBV5-1 and TRBJ2-5; D is possibly TRBD2 (6 bases). V was shortened by 0 bases and J by 1 base, with 16 bases between the two germline ends. This CDR3 region has 17 residues. Germline V CDR1 and CDR2: SGHRS, YFSETQ. CDR3 amino acids: CASSLVYGGDIQETQYF. In DNA, the CDR3 is TGCGCCAGCAGCTTGGTTTACGGGGGAGATATCCAAGAGACCCAGTACTTC.

This clonotype was found a few times. J is TRBJ2-5 and V is TRBV25-1; perhaps TRBD1 as D (6 bases). The J call may be wrong; the DNA end is better matched by TRBJ2-7. This CDR3 contains 14 residues. The germline V gene has CDR1 MGHDK and CDR2 SYGVNS. This chain's CDR3 is CASSEGGLRYEQYF. The CDR3 DNA follows: TGTGCCAGCAGTGAAGGGGGCCTGCGCTACGAGCAGTACTTC.

V gene TRBV4-2 combines with J gene TRBJ2-7, with D tentatively TRBD2 (6 bases). Germline CDR1 LGHNA, CDR2 YNFKEQ. V lost 0 bases and J 2 bases, leaving 11 bases between the germline ends. CDR3 length equals 15 residues. The chain's CDR3 is CASSQEGGAAYEQYF. Written as DNA, the CDR3 is TGTGCCAGCAGCCAAGAGGGCGGGGCCGCCTACGAGCAGTACTTC.

The V call is TRBV6-5, the J call TRBJ1-1; D not certain. Germline V CDR1 and CDR2: MNHEY, SVGAGI. V lost 6 bases and J lost 0, with 11 bases in between. There are 14 residues in the CDR3. CDR3 in DNA: TGTGCCAGCAGCACCGGGTCGGTGAACACTGAAGCTTTCTTT. Protein product: CASSTGSVNTEAFF.

The chain couples TRBV11-2 to TRBJ2-5, with 12 bases that match TRBD1. The germline V gene has CDR1 SGHAT and CDR2 FQNNGV. J lost 5 bases, V lost 5 bases, and 6 bases had no gene match. This CDR3 comprises 15 residues. CDR3: CASSEGTGGTETQYF. The CDR3 DNA reads as TGTGCCAGCAGCGAGGGGACAGGGGGCACGGAGACCCAGTACTTC.

This sequence joins TRBV18 and TRBJ2-5; D is possibly TRBD2 (6 bases). V lost 0 bases, J lost 4 bases, and 12 bases lay in between. The germline CDR1 and CDR2 sequences are KGHSH and LQKENI. The CDR3 runs to 15 residues. CDR3 in DNA: TGTGCCAGCTCACCACCGGAAGACGGGGGAGAGACCCAGTACTTC. This sequence encodes CASSPPEDGGETQYF. Using reference TRBV18 and TRBJ2-5 for the parts outside the CDR3, the full variable domain is NAGVMQNPRHLVRRRGQEARLRCSPMKGHSHVYWYRQLPEEGLKFMVYLQKENIIDESGMPKERFSAEFPKEGPSILRIQQVVRGDSAAYFCASSPPEDGGETQYFGPGTRLLVL.

This rearrangement joins TRBV5-1 to TRBJ2-4; D unclear. The J call may be incorrect, as the DNA end agrees better with TRBJ2-5. Germline CDR1 and CDR2: SGHRS and YFSETQ. This CDR3 contains 14 residues. The CDR3 region is CASSSSGVQETQYF. In nucleotides, the CDR3 is TGCGCCAGCAGCTCTTCGGGTGTCCAAGAGACCCAGTACTTC.

This clonotype has only a few counts. The chain carries TRBV12-3 or TRBV12-4 and TRBJ2-3; the D gene is possibly TRBD2 (6 bases). Trimming took 2 bases from V and 3 from J, leaving 12 bases between them. This CDR3 is built from 15 residues. The DNA for the CDR3 is TGTGCCAGCAGTTTAAGTGGGGGGTTTACAGATACGCAGTATTTT. Protein: CASSLSGGFTDTQYF.

The chain is built from TRBV5-1 and TRBJ2-1, with D possibly being TRBD2 (6 bases). The CDR3 loop spans 14 amino acids. V lost 4 bases to trimming and J lost 8 bases, with 16 bases between them. The germline V gene encodes CDR1 SGHRS and CDR2 YFSETQ. CDR3 region: CASSPQPSADEQFF. DNA of the CDR3: TGCGCCAGCAGCCCCCAGCCTAGCGCCGATGAGCAGTTCTTC.

The V and J genes are TRBV20-1 and TRBJ1-2; D possibly corresponds to TRBD1 (5 bases). There are 15 residues in the CDR3. The germline gives CDR1 DFQATT, CDR2 SNEGSKA (reference sequence). The V gene lost 0 bases and the J gene lost 5 bases, with 16 bases spanning the gap. The CDR3 here is CSARDLTTGGYGYTF. The CDR3 nucleotides are TGCAGTGCTAGAGATCTAACCACAGGAGGGTATGGCTACACCTTC.

This clonotype has more than one count but fewer than ten. J is TRBJ1-5 and V is TRBV3-1, with 8 bases matching TRBD1. V trimming: 4 bases; J trimming: 6 bases; junction bases outside the gene matches: 5. Germline-derived CDR1 and CDR2 are LGHDT and YNNKEL (reference sequence). This CDR3 is built from 14 residues. For the CDR3, the DNA is TGTGCCAGCAGCCGTACAGGGGGTGGTCAGCCCCAGCATTTT. This sequence encodes CASSRTGGGQPQHF.

The V and J genes are TRBV29-1 and TRBJ1-2; TRBD1 might be the D (6 bases). The CDR3 consists of 12 residues. Trimming removed 7 bases from V and 4 bases from J, with 13 bases in between. Per the germline V gene, CDR1 is SQVTM and CDR2 is ANQGSEA. CDR3 bases: TGCAGCGCCGAGACACAGGGCTATGGCTACACCTTC. This encodes CSAETQGYGYTF. Variable domain in full (rest from reference TRBV29-1 and TRBJ1-2): SAVISQKPSRDICQRGTSLTIQCQVDSQVTMMFWYRQQPGQSLTLIATANQGSEATYESGFVIDKFPISRPNLTFSTLTVSNMSPEDSSIYLCSAETQGYGYTFGSGTRLTVV.

This CDR3 is CASSSAGRDMNTEAFF. In nucleotides, the CDR3 is TGTGCCAGCAGTTCAGCTGGGAGGGACATGAACACTGAAGCTTTCTTT. The gene calls are TRBV12-3 or TRBV12-4 and TRBJ1-1; possible D gene TRBD1, 6 bases. V lost 4 bases, J lost 0 bases, and 15 bases lay in between. This CDR3 region has 16 residues.

This chain connects TRBV12-3 or TRBV12-4 to TRBJ1-5; 8 nucleotides align to TRBD1. With 4 bases clipped from V and 4 bases from J, the junction kept 9 bases outside the gene matches. This CDR3 region has 16 residues. CDR3 protein: CASSSPGQAPNQPQHF. The CDR3 nucleotides read TGTGCCAGCAGTTCACCGGGACAGGCCCCGAATCAGCCCCAGCATTTT.

This chain joins TRBV13 and TRBJ1-2; D is unresolved. V lost 0 bases, J lost 2 bases, and 7 bases lay in between. This CDR3 spans 14 amino acids. Germline-derived CDR1 and CDR2 are PRHDT and FYEKMQ (reference sequence). This CDR3 is CASSLGHLNYGYTF. In nucleotides, the CDR3 is TGTGCCAGCAGCTTAGGGCACCTCAACTATGGCTACACCTTC.

There are a few counts of this clonotype. This sequence joins TRBV20-1 and TRBJ2-4; no reliable D call. This CDR3 has 11 residues. V lost 5 bases and J lost 7, with 9 bases in between. Germline CDR1 and CDR2: DFQATT and SNEGSKA (reference sequence). CDR3 coding DNA: TGCAGTGCTGGACCTGGGAACATTCAGTACTTC. It yields the protein CSAGPGNIQYF.

The chain links TRBV18 to TRBJ2-1, with D uncertain. The V end lost 5 bases, the J end lost 1 base, and 9 bases lay between the germline ends. The CDR3 length is 14 residues. Germline assignment: CDR1 KGHSH and CDR2 LQKENI. The CDR3, as DNA: TGTGCCAGCTCAACTCAAGGGTCCTACAATGAGCAGTTCTTC. Protein: CASSTQGSYNEQFF.

The V gene is TRBV27, the J gene TRBJ1-4; tentatively, D is TRBD1 (5 bases). Trimming shortened V by 0 bases and J by 4 bases, and 9 bases separated the two germline ends. The length of the CDR3 is 15 residues. Germline CDR1 is MNHEY and CDR2 is SMNVEV (reference sequence). The CDR3 DNA is TGTGCCAGCAGTTTATCGGGGCGGGTTAATGAAAAACTGTTTTTT. Its translation: CASSLSGRVNEKLFF. Variable domain in full (rest from reference TRBV27 and TRBJ1-4): EAQVTQNPRYLITVTGKKLTVTCSQNMNHEYMSWYRQDPGLGLRQIYYSMNVEVTDKGDVPEGYKVSRKEKRNFPLILESPSPNQTSLYFCASSLSGRVNEKLFFGSGTQLSVL.

The chain joins TRBV9 to TRBJ2-1, with 10 bases that match TRBD1. V gave up 2 bases and J gave up 8 bases; unmatched junction bases: 7. Germline CDR1 reads SGDLS; CDR2 reads YYNGEE. The CDR3 is 15 residues long. The CDR3 here is CASSVRQGAVDEQFF. Here the CDR3 DNA reads TGTGCCAGCAGCGTCCGACAGGGGGCGGTGGATGAGCAGTTCTTC.

The V gene is TRBV28, the J gene TRBJ2-3; D is perhaps TRBD2 (6 bases). CDR1 and CDR2 from the germline V gene are MDHEN and SYDVKM. The CDR3 has 18 residues. The V end lost 1 base, the J end lost 4 bases, and 21 bases lay between the germline ends. The CDR3 reads CASSLLAGRGRLADTQYF. CDR3 in DNA: TGTGCCAGCAGTTTATTGGCGGGCCGGGGGAGACTAGCAGATACGCAGTATTTT.

This chain uses TRBV7-8 with TRBJ1-1, with D possibly matching TRBD1 (6 bases). The CDR3 has 15 amino acids. Deletions cut 2 bases from V and 6 bases from J, with 16 bases between. In germline, CDR1 is SGHVS, CDR2 FQNEAQ. CDR3 nucleotides: TGTGCCAGCAGCTTAATGGGACCCAGGGGCGCTGAAGCTTTCTTT. This gives the protein CASSLMGPRGAEAFF. Using reference TRBV7-8 and TRBJ1-1 for the parts outside the CDR3, the full variable domain is GAGVSQSPRYKVAKRGQDVALRCDPISGHVSLFWYQQALGQGPEFLTYFQNEAQLDKSGLPSDRFFAERPEGSVSTLKIQRTQQEDSAVYLCASSLMGPRGAEAFFGQGTRLTVV.

This chain joins TRBV7-9 and TRBJ2-7, with 9 bases fitting TRBD2. The CDR3 has 16 amino acids. The trim removed 1 base at V and 4 bases at J, leaving 8 bases unmatched. The germline V gene encodes CDR1 SEHNR and CDR2 FQNEAQ (reference sequence). The CDR3 nucleotides are TGTGCCAGCAGCTTAGGGCGCGGGGGGGCCAGTTACGAGCAGTACTTC. It codes for CASSLGRGGASYEQYF. The complete variable domain, with remaining parts taken from reference TRBV7-9 and TRBJ2-7, reads DTGVSQNPRHKITKRGQNVTFRCDPISEHNRLYWYRQTLGQGPEFLTYFQNEAQLEKSRLLSDRFSAERPKGSFSTLEIQRTEQGDSAMYLCASSLGRGGASYEQYFGPGTRLTVT.

This sequence joins TRBV9 and TRBJ2-2; D is unclear. V lost 4 bases, J lost 0 bases, and 10 bases lay in between. CDR1 and CDR2 from the germline V gene are SGDLS and YYNGEE. This CDR3 region has 15 residues. The CDR3 sequence is CASSPQAANTGELFF. The CDR3 bases are TGTGCCAGCAGCCCCCAGGCGGCGAACACCGGGGAGCTGTTTTTT. The whole variable domain, filled in from reference TRBV9 and TRBJ2-2, reads DSGVTQTPKHLITATGQRVTLRCSPRSGDLSVYWYQQSLDQGLQFLIQYYNGEERAKGNILERFSAQQFPDLHSELNLSSLELGDSALYFCASSPQAANTGELFFGEGSRLTVL.

This chain uses TRBV12-3 or TRBV12-4 with TRBJ2-1; TRBD1 matches at 8 bases. The CDR3 length is 15 residues. Trimming at V came to 5 bases and at J to 5 bases, leaving 8 bases not matched to a gene. CDR3 loop: CASSTRQGRNNEQFF. The CDR3 DNA sequence: TGTGCCAGCAGTACGCGACAGGGGCGGAACAATGAGCAGTTCTTC.

This clonotype has a single count. The chain couples TRBV19 to TRBJ1-1, with D possibly being TRBD1 (5 bases). This CDR3 is 14 amino acids long. The germline V gene encodes CDR1 LNHDA and CDR2 SQIVND (reference sequence). V lost 5 bases to trimming and J lost 1 base, with 11 bases between them. The CDR3: CASSVPGTNTEAFF. The CDR3 coding sequence is TGTGCCAGTAGTGTTCCAGGGACGAACACTGAAGCTTTCTTT.

The V call is TRBV7-9, the J call TRBJ2-1; the D is unclear. The germline CDR1 and CDR2 sequences are SEHNR and FQNEAQ (reference sequence). This CDR3 has 16 amino acids. V was pared by 2 bases and J by 6 bases, with 17 bases between. In nucleotides, the CDR3 is TGTGCCAGCAGCTTACGGGTTAGGTCGGGTCTCAATGAGCAGTTCTTC. Translated: CASSLRVRSGLNEQFF.

The V and J genes are TRBV9 and TRBJ2-3; a possible D gene is TRBD1 (5 bases). Germline CDR1 and CDR2: SGDLS and YYNGEE. Trimming left V 0 bases short and J 3 bases short, with 11 bases between. CDR3 size: 15 residues. For the CDR3, the DNA is TGTGCCAGCAGCGTAGCTCAGGGAATAACAGATACGCAGTATTTT. Its translation is CASSVAQGITDTQYF.